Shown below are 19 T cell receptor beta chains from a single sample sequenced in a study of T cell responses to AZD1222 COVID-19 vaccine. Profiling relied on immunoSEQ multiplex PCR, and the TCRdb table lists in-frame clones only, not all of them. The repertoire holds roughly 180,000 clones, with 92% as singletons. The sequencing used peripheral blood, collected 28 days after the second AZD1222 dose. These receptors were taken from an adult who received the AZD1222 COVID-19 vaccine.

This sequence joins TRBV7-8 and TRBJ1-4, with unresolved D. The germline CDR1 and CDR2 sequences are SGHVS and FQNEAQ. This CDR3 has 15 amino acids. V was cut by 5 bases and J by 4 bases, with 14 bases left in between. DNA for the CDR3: TGTGCCAGCAGCCCGGCGGCGGTAAATAATGAAAAACTGTTTTTT. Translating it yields CASSPAAVNNEKLFF.

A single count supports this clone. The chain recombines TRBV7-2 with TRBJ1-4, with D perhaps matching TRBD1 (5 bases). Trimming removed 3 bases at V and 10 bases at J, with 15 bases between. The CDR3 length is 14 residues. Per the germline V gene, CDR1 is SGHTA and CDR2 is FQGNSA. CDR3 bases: TGTGCCAGCAGCTTGTCAGGGATGGCGGGAAAACTGTTTTTT. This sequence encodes CASSLSGMAGKLFF.

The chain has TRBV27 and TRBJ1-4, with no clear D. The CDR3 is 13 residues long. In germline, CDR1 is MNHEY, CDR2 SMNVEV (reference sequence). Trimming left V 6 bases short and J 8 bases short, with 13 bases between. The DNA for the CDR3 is TGTGCCAGCAGAAAGGGATCAGGAGAAAAACTGTTTTTT. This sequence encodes CASRKGSGEKLFF.

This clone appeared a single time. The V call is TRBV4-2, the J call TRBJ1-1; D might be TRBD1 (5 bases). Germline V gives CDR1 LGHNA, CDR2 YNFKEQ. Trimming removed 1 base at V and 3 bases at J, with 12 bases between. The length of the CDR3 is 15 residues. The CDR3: CASSQGGRVDTEAFF. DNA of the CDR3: TGTGCCAGCAGCCAAGGGGGCAGGGTGGACACTGAAGCTTTCTTT.

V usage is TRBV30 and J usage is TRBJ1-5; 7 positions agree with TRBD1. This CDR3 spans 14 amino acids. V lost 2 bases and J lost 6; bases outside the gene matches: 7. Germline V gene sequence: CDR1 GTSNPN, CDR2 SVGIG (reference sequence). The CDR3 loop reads CAWSLAGGGQPQHF. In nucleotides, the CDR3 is TGTGCCTGGAGTCTAGCAGGGGGGGGTCAGCCCCAGCATTTT.

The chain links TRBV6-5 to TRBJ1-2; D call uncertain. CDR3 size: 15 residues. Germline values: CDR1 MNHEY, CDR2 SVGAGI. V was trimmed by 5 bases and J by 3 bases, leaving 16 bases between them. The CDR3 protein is CASSPDWTADYGYTF. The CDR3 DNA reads TGTGCCAGCAGTCCTGATTGGACTGCAGACTATGGCTACACCTTC.

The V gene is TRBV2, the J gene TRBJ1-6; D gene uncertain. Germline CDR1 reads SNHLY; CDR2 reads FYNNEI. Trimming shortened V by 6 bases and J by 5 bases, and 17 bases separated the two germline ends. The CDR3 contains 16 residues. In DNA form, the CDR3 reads TGTGCCAGCAGCCGCGGGGTTAACACGGATAATTCACCCCTCCACTTT. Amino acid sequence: CASSRGVNTDNSPLHF.

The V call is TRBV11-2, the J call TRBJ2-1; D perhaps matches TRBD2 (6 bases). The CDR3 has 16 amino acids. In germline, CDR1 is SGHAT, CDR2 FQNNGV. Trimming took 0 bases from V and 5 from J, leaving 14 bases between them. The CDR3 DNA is TGTGCCAGCAGCTTAGATGGAGGGACGATCAACAATGAGCAGTTCTTC. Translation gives CASSLDGGTINNEQFF.

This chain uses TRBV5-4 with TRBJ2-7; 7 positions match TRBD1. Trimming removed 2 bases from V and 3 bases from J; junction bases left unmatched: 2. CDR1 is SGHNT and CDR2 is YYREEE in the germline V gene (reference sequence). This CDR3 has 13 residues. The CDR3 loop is CASSFDRDYEQYF. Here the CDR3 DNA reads TGTGCCAGCAGCTTCGACAGGGACTACGAGCAGTACTTC.

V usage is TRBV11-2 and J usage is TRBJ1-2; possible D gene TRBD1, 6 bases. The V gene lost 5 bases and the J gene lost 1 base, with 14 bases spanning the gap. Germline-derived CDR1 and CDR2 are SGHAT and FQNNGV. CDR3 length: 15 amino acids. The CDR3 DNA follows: TGTGCCAGCAGCCCGCGGGGGGCGGGTAACTATGGCTACACCTTC. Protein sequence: CASSPRGAGNYGYTF. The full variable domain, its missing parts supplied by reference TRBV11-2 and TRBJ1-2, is EAGVAQSPRYKIIEKRQSVAFWCNPISGHATLYWYQQILGQGPKLLIQFQNNGVVDDSQLPKDRFSAERLKGVDSTLKIQPAKLEDSAVYLCASSPRGAGNYGYTFGSGTRLTVV.

CDR3 sequence reads: CASSPRRTGDPQPQHF. As DNA, the CDR3 is TGTGCCAGCAGTCCAAGGCGGACAGGTGACCCTCAGCCCCAGCATTTT. V gene TRBV27 combines with J gene TRBJ1-5; 7 bases match TRBD1. The ends lost 5 bases at V and 6 bases at J; junction bases unmatched: 13. CDR1 is MNHEY, CDR2 SMNVEV, per germline (reference sequence). The CDR3 contains 16 residues.

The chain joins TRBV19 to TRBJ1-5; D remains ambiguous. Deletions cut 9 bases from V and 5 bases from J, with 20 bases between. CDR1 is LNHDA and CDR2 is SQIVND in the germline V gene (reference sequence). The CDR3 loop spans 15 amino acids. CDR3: CASVNTWQIDQPQHF. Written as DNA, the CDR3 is TGTGCCAGCGTAAATACGTGGCAGATTGATCAGCCCCAGCATTTT. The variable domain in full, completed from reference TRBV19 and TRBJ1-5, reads DGGITQSPKYLFRKEGQNVTLSCEQNLNHDAMYWYRQDPGQGLRLIYYSQIVNDFQKGDIAEGYSVSREKKESFPLTVTSAQKNPTAFYLCASVNTWQIDQPQHFGDGTRLSIL.

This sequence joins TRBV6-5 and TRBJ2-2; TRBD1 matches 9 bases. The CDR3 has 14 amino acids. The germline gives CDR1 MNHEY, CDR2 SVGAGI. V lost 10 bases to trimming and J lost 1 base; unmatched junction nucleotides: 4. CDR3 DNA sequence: TGTGCCACATGGGGACAGGGGAACACCGGGGAGCTGTTTTTT. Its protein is CATWGQGNTGELFF.

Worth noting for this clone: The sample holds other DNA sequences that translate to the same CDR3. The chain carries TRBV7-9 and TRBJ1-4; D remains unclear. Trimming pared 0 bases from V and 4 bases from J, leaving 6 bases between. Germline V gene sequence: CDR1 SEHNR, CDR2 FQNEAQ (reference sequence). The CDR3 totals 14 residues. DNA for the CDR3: TGTGCCAGCAGCTTAGCCGGCAGTAATGAAAAACTGTTTTTT. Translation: CASSLAGSNEKLFF.

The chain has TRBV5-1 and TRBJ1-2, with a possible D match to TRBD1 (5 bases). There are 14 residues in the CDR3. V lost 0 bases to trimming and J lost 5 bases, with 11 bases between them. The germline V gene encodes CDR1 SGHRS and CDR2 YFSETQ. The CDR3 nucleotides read TGCGCCAGCAGCTTGGCCCAGGGCTATTATGGCTACACCTTC. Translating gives CASSLAQGYYGYTF.

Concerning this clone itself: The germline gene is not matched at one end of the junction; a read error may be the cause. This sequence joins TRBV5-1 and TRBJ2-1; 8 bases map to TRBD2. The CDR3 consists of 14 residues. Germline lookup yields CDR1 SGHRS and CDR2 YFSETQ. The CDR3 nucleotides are TGCGCCAGCAGCCAGCGGGGGCGCTACAATGAGCAATTCTTC. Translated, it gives CASSQRGRYNEQFF. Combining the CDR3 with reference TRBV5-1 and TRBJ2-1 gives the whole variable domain KAGVTQTPRYLIKTRGQQVTLSCSPISGHRSVSWYQQTPGQGLQFLFEYFSETQRNKGNFPGRFSGRQFSNSRSEMNVSTLELGDSALYLCASSQRGRYNEQFFGPGTRLTVL.

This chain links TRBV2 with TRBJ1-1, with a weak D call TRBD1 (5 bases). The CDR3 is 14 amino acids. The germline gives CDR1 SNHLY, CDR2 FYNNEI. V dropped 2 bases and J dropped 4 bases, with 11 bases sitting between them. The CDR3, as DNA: TGTGCCAGCAGTGAACTCCCCAGGGTCACTGAAGCTTTCTTT. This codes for CASSELPRVTEAFF.

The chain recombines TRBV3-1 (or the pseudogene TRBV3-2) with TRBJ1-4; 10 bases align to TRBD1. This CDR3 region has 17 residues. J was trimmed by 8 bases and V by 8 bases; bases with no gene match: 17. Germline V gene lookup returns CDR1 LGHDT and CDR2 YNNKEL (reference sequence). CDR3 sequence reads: CASSPRTGTGENEKLFF. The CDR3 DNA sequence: TGTGCCAGCTCTCCTAGAACCGGGACAGGGGAAAACGAAAAACTGTTTTTT.

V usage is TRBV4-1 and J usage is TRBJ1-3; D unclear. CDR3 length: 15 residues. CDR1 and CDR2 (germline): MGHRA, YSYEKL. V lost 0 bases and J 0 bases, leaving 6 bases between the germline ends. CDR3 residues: CASSQDSSSGNTIYF. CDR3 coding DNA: TGCGCCAGCAGCCAAGACAGTTCCTCTGGAAACACCATATATTTT.